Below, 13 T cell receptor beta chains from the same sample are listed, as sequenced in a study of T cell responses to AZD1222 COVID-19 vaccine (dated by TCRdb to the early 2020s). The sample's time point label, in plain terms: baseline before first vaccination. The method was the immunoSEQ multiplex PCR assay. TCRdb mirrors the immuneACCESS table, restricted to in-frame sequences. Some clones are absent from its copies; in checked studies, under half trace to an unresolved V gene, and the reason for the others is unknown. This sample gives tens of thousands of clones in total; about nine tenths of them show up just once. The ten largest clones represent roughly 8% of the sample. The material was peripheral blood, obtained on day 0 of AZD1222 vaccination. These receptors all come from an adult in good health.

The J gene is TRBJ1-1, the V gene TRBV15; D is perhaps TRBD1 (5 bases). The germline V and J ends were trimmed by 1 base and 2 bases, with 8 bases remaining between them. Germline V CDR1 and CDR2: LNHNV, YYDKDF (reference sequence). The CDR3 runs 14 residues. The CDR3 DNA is TGTGCCACCAGCAGAGCCGACAGCAACACTGAAGCTTTCTTT. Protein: CATSRADSNTEAFF.

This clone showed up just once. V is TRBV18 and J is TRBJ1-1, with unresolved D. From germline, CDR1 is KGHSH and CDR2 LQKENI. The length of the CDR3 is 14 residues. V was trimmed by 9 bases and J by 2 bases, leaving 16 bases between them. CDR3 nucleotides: TGTGCCAGTCTAGGCCCCCGGGTCAACACTGAAGCTTTCTTT. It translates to CASLGPRVNTEAFF.

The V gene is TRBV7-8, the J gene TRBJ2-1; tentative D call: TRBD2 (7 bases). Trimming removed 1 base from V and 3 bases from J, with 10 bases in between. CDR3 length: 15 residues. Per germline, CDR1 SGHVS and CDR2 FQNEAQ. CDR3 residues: CASSLEGGNYNEQFF. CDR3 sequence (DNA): TGTGCCAGCAGCTTAGAGGGGGGGAACTACAATGAGCAGTTCTTC.

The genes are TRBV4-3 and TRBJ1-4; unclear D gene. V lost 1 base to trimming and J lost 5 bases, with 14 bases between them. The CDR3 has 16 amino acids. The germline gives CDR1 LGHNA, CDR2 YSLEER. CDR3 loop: CASSQGSGSGNEKLFF. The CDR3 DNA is TGCGCCAGCAGCCAAGGGTCGGGGAGTGGGAATGAAAAACTGTTTTTT.

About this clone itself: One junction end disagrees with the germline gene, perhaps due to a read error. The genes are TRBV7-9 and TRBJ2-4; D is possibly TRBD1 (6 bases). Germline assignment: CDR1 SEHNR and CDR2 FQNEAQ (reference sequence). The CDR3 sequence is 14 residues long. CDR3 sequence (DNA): TGTGTCAGCAGCAACGGACAGGCCAAAAACATTCAGTACTTC. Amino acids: CVSSNGQAKNIQYF.

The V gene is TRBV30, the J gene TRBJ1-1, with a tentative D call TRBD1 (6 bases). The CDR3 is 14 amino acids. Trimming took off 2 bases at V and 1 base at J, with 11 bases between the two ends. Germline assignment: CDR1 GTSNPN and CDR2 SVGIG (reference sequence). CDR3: CAWSSTGGNTEAFF. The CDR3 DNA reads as TGTGCCTGGAGTTCGACAGGTGGGAACACTGAAGCTTTCTTT.

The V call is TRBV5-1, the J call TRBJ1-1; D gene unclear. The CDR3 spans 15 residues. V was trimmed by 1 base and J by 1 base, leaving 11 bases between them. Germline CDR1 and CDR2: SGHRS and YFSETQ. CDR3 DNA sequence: TGCGCCAGCAGCTTGTCCGGAGCAGGGAACACTGAAGCTTTCTTT. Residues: CASSLSGAGNTEAFF.

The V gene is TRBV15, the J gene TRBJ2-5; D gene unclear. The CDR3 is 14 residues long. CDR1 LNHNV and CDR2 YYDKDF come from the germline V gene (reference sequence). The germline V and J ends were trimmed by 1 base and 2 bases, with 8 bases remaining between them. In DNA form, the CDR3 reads TGTGCCACCAGCAGAGGCAGGAAGCAAGAGACCCAGTACTTC. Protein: CATSRGRKQETQYF.

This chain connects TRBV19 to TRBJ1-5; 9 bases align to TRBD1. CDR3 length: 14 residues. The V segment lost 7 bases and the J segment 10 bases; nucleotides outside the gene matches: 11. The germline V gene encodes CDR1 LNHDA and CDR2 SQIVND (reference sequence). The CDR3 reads CASKQTGGRGPQHF. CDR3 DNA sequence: TGTGCCAGTAAACAGACAGGGGGACGCGGACCCCAGCATTTT.

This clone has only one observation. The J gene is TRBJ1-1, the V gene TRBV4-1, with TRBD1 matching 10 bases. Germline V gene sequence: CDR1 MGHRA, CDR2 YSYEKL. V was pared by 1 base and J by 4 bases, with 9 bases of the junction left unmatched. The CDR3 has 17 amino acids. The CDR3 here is CASSQGTRGQGGTEAFF. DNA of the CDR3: TGCGCCAGCAGCCAAGGGACAAGAGGACAGGGGGGCACTGAAGCTTTCTTT.

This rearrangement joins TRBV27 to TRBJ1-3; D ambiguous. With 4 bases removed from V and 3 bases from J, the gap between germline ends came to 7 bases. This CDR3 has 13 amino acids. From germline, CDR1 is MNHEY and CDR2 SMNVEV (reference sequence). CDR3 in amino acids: CASSSRIGNTIYF. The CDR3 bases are TGTGCCAGCAGTTCCAGAATTGGAAACACCATATATTTT.

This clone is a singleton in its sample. DNA of the CDR3: TGTGCCAGTAGTGCCTCCATTGGGGCTTTCTTT. It yields the protein CASSASIGAFF. This chain joins TRBV19 and TRBJ1-1, with D uncertain. V lost 5 bases and J lost 11, with 12 bases in between. The CDR3 length is 11 residues. Looked up from germline, CDR1 is LNHDA and CDR2 is SQIVND (reference sequence).

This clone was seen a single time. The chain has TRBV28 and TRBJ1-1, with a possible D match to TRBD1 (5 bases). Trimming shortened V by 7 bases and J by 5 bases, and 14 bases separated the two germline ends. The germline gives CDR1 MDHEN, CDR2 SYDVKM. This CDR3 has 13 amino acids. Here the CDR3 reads CASTLGGRTEAFF. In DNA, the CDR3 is TGTGCCAGCACCCTCGGGGGGAGGACTGAAGCTTTCTTT.